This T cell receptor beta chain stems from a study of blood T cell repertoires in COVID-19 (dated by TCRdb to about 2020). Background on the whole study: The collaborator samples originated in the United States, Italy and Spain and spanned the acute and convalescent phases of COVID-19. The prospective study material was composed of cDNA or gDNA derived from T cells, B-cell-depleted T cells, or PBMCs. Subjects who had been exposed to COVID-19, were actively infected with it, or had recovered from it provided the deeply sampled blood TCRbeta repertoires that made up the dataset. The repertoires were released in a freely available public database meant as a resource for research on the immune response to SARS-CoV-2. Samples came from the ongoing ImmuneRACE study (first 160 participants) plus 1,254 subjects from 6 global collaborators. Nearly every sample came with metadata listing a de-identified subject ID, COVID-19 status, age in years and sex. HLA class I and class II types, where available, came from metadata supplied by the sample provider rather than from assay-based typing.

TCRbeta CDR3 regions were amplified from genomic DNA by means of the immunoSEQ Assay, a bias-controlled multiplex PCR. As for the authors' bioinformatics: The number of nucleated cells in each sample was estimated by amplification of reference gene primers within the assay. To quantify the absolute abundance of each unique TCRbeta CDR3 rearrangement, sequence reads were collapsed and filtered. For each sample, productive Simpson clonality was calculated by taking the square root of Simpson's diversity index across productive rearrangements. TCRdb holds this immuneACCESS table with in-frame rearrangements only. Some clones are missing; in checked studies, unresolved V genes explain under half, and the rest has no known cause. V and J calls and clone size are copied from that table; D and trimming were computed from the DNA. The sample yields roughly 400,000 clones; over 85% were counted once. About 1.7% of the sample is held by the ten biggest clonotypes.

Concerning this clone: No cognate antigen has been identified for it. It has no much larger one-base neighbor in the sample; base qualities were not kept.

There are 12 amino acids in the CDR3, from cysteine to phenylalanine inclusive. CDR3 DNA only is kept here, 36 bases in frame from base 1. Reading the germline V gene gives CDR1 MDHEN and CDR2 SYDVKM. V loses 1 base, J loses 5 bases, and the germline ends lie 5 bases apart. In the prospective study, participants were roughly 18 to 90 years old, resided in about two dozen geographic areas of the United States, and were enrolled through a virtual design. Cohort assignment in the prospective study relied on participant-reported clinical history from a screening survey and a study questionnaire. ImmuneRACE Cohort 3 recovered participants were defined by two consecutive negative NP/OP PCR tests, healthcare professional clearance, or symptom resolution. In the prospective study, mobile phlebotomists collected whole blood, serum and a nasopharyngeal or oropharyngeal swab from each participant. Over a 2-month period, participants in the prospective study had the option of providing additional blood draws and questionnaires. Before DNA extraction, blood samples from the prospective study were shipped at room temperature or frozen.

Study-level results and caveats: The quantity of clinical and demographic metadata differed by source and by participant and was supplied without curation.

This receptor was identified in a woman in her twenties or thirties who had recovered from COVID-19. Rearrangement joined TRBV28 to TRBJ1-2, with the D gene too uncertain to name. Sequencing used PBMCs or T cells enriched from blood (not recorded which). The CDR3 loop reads CASSLSEYGYTF. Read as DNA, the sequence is TGTGCCAGCAGTTTATCTGAGTATGGCTACACCTTC.